Described below is a single T cell receptor beta chain sequence and its context. This clone has a count of ten or more. Its antigen has not been determined. Coverage ceases 3 residues before the CDR3 finishes, and the germline J gene fills in the end. These data are taken from a study of T cell clonality in common variable immunodeficiency (dated by TCRdb to between 2014 and 2017). Paper-wide results and their limitations: Healthy controls shared more TCRbeta clones with each other than CVID subjects shared among themselves (p < 0.0001). According to the authors, figuring out what caused the increased clonality in CVID would require sequencing the repertoires of T cell subpopulations. TCRbeta clonality was higher in CVID subjects than in healthy controls (t-test p = 0.018), and the increase was most characteristic of about a third of subjects. Despite equal DNA input, controls averaged about 79,000 unique sequences per sample versus 30,000 to 40,000 in CVID samples. Correlations between repertoire features and clinical complications were limited by patient heterogeneity within the CVID cohort. CVID TCRbeta sequences reportedly showed fewer deletions and N-nucleotide insertions and lacked highly modified clones with 13 or more V deletions.

CVID samples and control samples contributed equivalent amounts of genomic DNA as sequencing input. For every sample, a 60 bp segment covering the rearranged TCRbeta CDR3 region was amplified and then sequenced. The immunoSEQ assay, a bias-corrected multiplex PCR with high-throughput sequencing, was employed for TCRbeta amplification. Per the source publication's procedure: Each unique nucleotide sequence was treated as a clone and annotated with V, D and J genes, copy number and frequency. Sequences were labeled productive if in frame, and non-productive if out of frame or containing stop codons. As previously described, clonality was calculated on the basis of Shannon's entropy. The predicted amino acid sequences of productive clones were used to derive the mean CDR3 Kyte-Doolittle hydropathy. Hierarchical clustering of scaled V gene usage was performed with the R hclust function using Manhattan distance and complete linkage. Clone sharing by CDR3 amino acid sequence was assessed by resampling 12 repertoires per group over 100 rounds. The repertoires were screened for 55 to 75 published EBV-specific TCRbeta sequences and approximately 230 published CMV-specific TCRbeta sequences. Analysis left out a couple of CVID samples that produced under 10,000 sequences, so 40 to 45 CVID repertoires remained. TCRdb provides this immuneACCESS table in a form limited to in-frame rearrangements. Some clones are lacking; in checked studies, under half of them reflect an unresolved V gene, and why the rest are absent is not known. That table furnishes V, J and clone size, whereas the DNA furnished D and trimming. This sample includes 40,000 to 60,000 clones, and none of them was observed just once. More than 1.5% of the sample goes to the ten largest clones.

V and J are truncated by 0 bases and 4 bases respectively, leaving an intervening sequence of 10 bases. Measured from the cysteine to the phenylalanine, the CDR3 is 13 residues long. The 30 bases shown cover part of the CDR3, and their frame starts at base 1. According to the germline V gene (reference sequence), CDR1 reads GTSNPN and CDR2 reads SVGIG. Most CVID patients and most healthy controls were of Caucasian heritage. From each donor, about 5 to 8 ml of heparinized peripheral whole blood was collected. TCRbeta CDR3 repertoires were sequenced from genomic DNA of adults with common variable immune deficiency (CVID) and healthy adult controls. A total of about 22 healthy adult volunteers (around 12 female and approximately 10 male; age range roughly 23 to 75 years, mean age 34) were included in the control group. Diluted blood was density-centrifuged over Hypaque 1077 or Ficoll-Paque to isolate peripheral blood mononuclear cells. Genomic DNA was extracted from unsorted mononuclear cells by Qiagen column purification or by a centrifugation-based method.

This sequence was found in a person aged 18 to 75 in good health. Rearrangement joined TRBV30 to TRBJ2-7; the D gene remains uncertain. The source material was peripheral blood mononuclear cells. The DNA read from the CDR3 is TGTGCCTGGAGTGTAAGTAGAACGTACGAG. Translated, it gives CAWSVSRTYE. The complete CDR3 reads CAWSVSRTYEQYF.